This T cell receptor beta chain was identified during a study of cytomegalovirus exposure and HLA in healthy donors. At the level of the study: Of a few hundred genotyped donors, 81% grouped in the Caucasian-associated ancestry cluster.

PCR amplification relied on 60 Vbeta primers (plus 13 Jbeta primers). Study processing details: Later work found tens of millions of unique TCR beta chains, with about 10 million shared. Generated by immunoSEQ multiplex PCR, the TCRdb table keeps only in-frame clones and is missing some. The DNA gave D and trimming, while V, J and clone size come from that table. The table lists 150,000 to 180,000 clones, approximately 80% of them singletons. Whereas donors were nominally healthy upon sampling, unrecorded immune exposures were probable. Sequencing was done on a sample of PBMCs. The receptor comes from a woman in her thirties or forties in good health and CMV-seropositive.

In nucleotides, the CDR3 is TGTGCCAGTAGTCCCATGGACAGGGGGCCGATTCAGCCCCAGCATTTT. Protein product: CASSPMDRGPIQPQHF. V and J are TRBV19 and TRBJ1-5; 11 nucleotides align to TRBD1. The CDR3 spans 16 residues. J gave up 6 bases and V 5 bases, and 9 bases lay outside the gene matches. The V gene's germline CDR1 is LNHDA and CDR2 SQIVND (reference sequence). Looking up the rest from reference TRBV19 and TRBJ1-5 gives the full variable domain: DGGITQSPKYLFRKEGQNVTLSCEQNLNHDAMYWYRQDPGQGLRLIYYSQIVNDFQKGDIAEGYSVSREKKESFPLTVTSAQKNPTAFYLCASSPMDRGPIQPQHFGDGTRLSIL.